Listed below are T cell receptor beta chains from one sample, sequenced in a study of shared clonotypes between healthy human individuals. Assay used: immunoSEQ multiplex PCR; TCRdb lists only in-frame clones, some missing. Of some 490,000 clones listed, 60% to 80% are singletons. What was sequenced was PBMCs. These receptors all stem from a woman aged 40 to 50 in good health. Some clones in this sample may be carry-over from other donors' samples. Each CDR3 is given with its conserved first and last residue. A D gene is named only where the DNA matches it firmly. Clone size is given for some rows only: seen once, a few or many times, or a class if the clone is expanded.

J gene,D gene,clone size,V gene,CDR3 protein
TRBJ2-7,TRBD2,NA,TRBV18,CASSPSGGRSYEQYF
TRBJ2-7,TRBD2,NA,TRBV29-1,CSVEITGGTHEQYF
TRBJ2-5,TRBD2,NA,TRBV27,CASSQSGSQETQYF
TRBJ1-5,TRBD1,NA,TRBV30,CAWSVTDRSQPQHF
TRBJ2-7,NA,once,TRBV6-6,CASRKAETYEQYF
TRBJ2-1,TRBD2,NA,TRBV7-3,CASSISGNNEQFF
TRBJ2-1,TRBD2,NA,TRBV29-1,CGVIYLAGDVNEQFF
TRBJ1-1,NA,NA,TRBV5-4,CASSIPRGLRTEAFF
TRBJ2-5,TRBD2,NA,TRBV14,CASSQGLPSGQETQYF
TRBJ2-1,TRBD2,NA,TRBV6-1,CASSGQPGTSGRGEQFF
TRBJ2-7,TRBD2,NA,TRBV28,CASSTGLAGDRSYEQYF
NA,TRBD2,NA,TRBV28,CASSQIAGGRYEQYF
TRBJ2-3,NA,NA,TRBV29-1,CSVQSTDTQYF